This TCR beta chain emerged from a study of identical twins listed by TCRdb under 2016. Describing the broader study: To test whether fetal clonotypes persist, the study used deep sequencing on TCR alpha and beta repertoires from monozygotic twins, unrelated adults of various ages, and cord blood. To rule out contamination, replicate twin experiments were performed at different times with different library preparation protocols.

Points the paper makes about the study in general: Abundant cord blood beta clonotypes had fewer insertions, young adult naive repertoires showed a similar but weaker trend, and memory repertoires showed no such trend. Invariant T cells such as MAIT and iNKT could partly confound zero-insertion analyses, though diverse VJ usage argued against this for most clonotypes. Compared with coincidental sharing between unrelated individuals, an excess of low generation-probability sequences was observed among out-of-frame TCR alpha sequences shared between twins. The excess sharing between twins in beta out-of-frame sequences was weaker because fewer shared sequences reduced the signal-to-noise ratio. Out-of-frame TCR alpha sharing in monozygotic twins was systematically underestimated by recombination models, whereas sharing between unrelated individuals was in agreement with the recombination models. Conclusions relied on cross-sectional statistical analysis, since the same donors could not be followed over many years.

To prepare the library, 5' RACE was applied. Sequencing instrument: Illumina HiSeq 2000. Template switching introduced a universal primer binding site; the final cDNA contained a unique molecular identifier, enabling accurate counting of TCR cDNA molecules. Specific primers in the conserved constant-segment region were used to synthesize first-strand cDNA for the TCR alpha and beta chains. To control for contamination, every cDNA library was double barcoded, receiving both a SMART-Mk sample barcode and Illumina barcodes. TruSeq adapter sequences, together with Illumina sample barcodes, were added in two successive PCR steps. The Illumina HiSeq platform was used with custom primers to sequence TCR alpha and beta cDNA libraries. Per the authors' processing: MiGEC processed the raw reads to extract unique molecular identifiers, while MiXCR was used to determine the CDR3 positions. For each individual, recombination models were inferred using an EM algorithm with the repgenHMM and IGoR tools. The tcR package in R was used for shared clonotype analysis, with sharing normalized by the product of cloneset sizes. To study raw recombination free of thymic and clonal selection effects, out-of-frame nonproductive sequences were analyzed. TCRdb passed the public sequencing reads through fastp at Q25 and MiXCR, retaining productive beta sequences. Here each entry gathers all rows of one CDR3 protein and keeps the most common genes and DNA. The authors' filters were not applied to this entry. Present in this sample are about 1.7 million distinct CDR3 sequences, under 35% of which were seen just once. Together, the top ten hold around 0.25% of the sample.

Turning to this clonotype: What antigen it recognizes has not been identified. No per-base quality is available; no much larger clone lies one base away.

Including the terminal cysteine and phenylalanine, the CDR3 comprises 16 residues. CDR3 DNA only is kept here, 48 bases in frame from base 1. At the junction V is shortened by 4 bases and J by 3 bases; bases outside the gene matches: 10. CDR1 and CDR2 (MGHDK, SYGVNS) derive from the germline V gene. Every donor in the study was a healthy Caucasian. This sequence uses TRBV25-1 and TRBJ2-3, with TRBD1 identical over 7 junction bases. This receptor was obtained from a newborn girl in good health. The sequencing input was cord blood. The nucleotide sequence is given as TGTGCCAGCAGTGGAACCATAGGACAGGTAACAGATACGCAGTATTTT. It translates as CASSGTIGQVTDTQYF.